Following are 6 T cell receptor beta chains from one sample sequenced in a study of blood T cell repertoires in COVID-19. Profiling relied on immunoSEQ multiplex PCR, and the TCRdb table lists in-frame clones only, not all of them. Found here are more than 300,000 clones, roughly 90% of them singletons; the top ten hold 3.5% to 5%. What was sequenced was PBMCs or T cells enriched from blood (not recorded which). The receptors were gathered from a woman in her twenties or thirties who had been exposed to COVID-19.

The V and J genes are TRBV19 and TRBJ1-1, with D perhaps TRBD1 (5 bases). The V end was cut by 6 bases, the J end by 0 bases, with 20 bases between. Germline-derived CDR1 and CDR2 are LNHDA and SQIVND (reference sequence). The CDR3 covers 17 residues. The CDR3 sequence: CASRQWGGKGMNTEAFF. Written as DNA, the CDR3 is TGTGCCAGTAGGCAGTGGGGGGGTAAAGGGATGAACACTGAAGCTTTCTTT.

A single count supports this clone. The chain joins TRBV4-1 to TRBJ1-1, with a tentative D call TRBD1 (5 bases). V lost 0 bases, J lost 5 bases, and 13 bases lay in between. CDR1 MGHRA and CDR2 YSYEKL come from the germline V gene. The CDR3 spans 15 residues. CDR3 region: CASSQDPLRGTEAFF. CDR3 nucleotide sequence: TGCGCCAGCAGCCAAGATCCCCTACGGGGGACTGAAGCTTTCTTT.

The CDR3 region is CASSFPSSYEQYF. CDR3 bases: TGTGCCAGCAGCTTCCCCAGCTCCTACGAGCAGTACTTC. The J gene is TRBJ2-7, the V gene TRBV5-5, with unresolved D. This CDR3 spans 13 amino acids. CDR1 SGHKS and CDR2 YYEKEE come from the germline V gene (reference sequence). Trimming removed 2 bases from V and 0 bases from J, with 6 bases in between.

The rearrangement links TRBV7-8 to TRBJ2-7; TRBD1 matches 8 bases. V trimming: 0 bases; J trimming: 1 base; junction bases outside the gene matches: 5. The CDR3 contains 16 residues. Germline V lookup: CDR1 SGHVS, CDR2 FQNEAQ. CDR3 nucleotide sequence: TGTGCCAGCAGCTTAGCCGTGGGGACAGGTTCCTACGAGCAGTACTTC. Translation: CASSLAVGTGSYEQYF.

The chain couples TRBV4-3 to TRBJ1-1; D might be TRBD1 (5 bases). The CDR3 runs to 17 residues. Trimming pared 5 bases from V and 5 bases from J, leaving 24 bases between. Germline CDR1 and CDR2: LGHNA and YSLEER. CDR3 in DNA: TGCGCCAGCAGCGCGCGAGGCCCCGGGACTCCGGGGACTGAAGCTTTCTTT. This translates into CASSARGPGTPGTEAFF.

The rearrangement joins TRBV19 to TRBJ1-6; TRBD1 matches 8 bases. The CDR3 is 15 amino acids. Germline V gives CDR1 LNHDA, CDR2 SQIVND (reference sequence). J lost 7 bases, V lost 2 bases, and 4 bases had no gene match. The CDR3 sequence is CASSIIGQGNSPLHF. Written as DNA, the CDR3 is TGTGCCAGTAGTATAATTGGACAGGGCAATTCACCCCTCCACTTT.